Listed below are T cell receptor beta chains from one sample, sequenced in a study of OX40 agonist ivuxolimab in advanced cancers. Sequenced by immunoSEQ multiplex PCR; TCRdb stores in-frame clones only, minus some. The table lists roughly 21,000 clones, around 90% of them singletons, with about 11% in the top ten. The specimen comprised CD4+ or CD8+ T cells sorted from blood, sampled in a trial of the OX40 agonist ivuxolimab. The origin of the receptors is an adult with an advanced solid tumor such as melanoma, head and neck, liver or kidney cancer. Each CDR3 is given with its conserved first and last residue. A D gene is named only where the DNA matches it firmly. Expanded clones get a size class; other rows say once, few or many, or leave the size out.

clone size,J gene,V gene,D gene,CDR3 DNA,CDR3 protein
-,TRBJ2-7,TRBV4-1,TRBD2,TGCGCCAGCAGCCAAGATCAAGCGGGGACCTACGAGCAGTACTTC,CASSQDQAGTYEQYF
-,TRBJ1-2,TRBV27,-,TGTGCCAGCAGTTTGGCAGGGGACTATGGCTACACCTTC,CASSLAGDYGYTF
-,TRBJ1-1,TRBV19,-,TGTGCCAGTAGTATTCGATCCGAAATGAACACTGAAGCTTTCTTT,CASSIRSEMNTEAFF
-,TRBJ1-2,TRBV19,-,TGTGCCAGTATCCCGTGGGACGGGGTAGGACTCAATGGCTACACCTTC,CASIPWDGVGLNGYTF
few,TRBJ2-7,TRBV7-8,-,TGTGCCAGCAAGGTAACTGGCTACGAGCAGTACTTC,CASKVTGYEQYF
-,TRBJ2-2,TRBV4-1,-,TGCGCCAGCAGCGAAGAGTTTACGGTCACCGGGGAGCTGTTTTTT,CASSEEFTVTGELFF
-,TRBJ1-1,TRBV2,-,TGTGCCAGCAGTGAGCGGAGGGGTGGAGCTTTCTTT,CASSERRGGAFF
-,TRBJ2-6,TRBV6-5,-,TGTGCCAGCAGCTCTGGGGCCAACGTCCTGACTTTC,CASSSGANVLTF
-,TRBJ1-1,TRBV5-1,-,TGCGCCAGCAGCCCGGACGGGGGTGAAGCTTTCTTT,CASSPDGGEAFF
-,TRBJ1-2,TRBV6-5,-,TGTGCCAGCAGTCCCGACAGCTATGGCTACACCTTC,CASSPDSYGYTF
-,TRBJ1-5,TRBV10-2,TRBD1,TGCGCCAGCGACAGGGGTGGCAATCAGCCCCAGCATTTT,CASDRGGNQPQHF
-,TRBJ2-1,TRBV1,-,TGCACCAGCAGCTACCCGCTTGTTAGCGGGTACTACAATGAGCAGTTCTTC,CTSSYPLVSGYYNEQFF
-,TRBJ1-5,TRBV5-1,-,TGCGCCAGCAGCTTACATAGCAATCAGCCCCAGCATTTT,CASSLHSNQPQHF
once,TRBJ2-1,TRBV5-8,TRBD2,TGTGCCAGCAGCTTGGGGGAGGGTTGGGAGCAGTTCTTC,CASSLGEGWEQFF
-,TRBJ2-2,TRBV6-5,-,TGTGCCAGCAGTTACTCGATGCAGGGGAACACCGGGGAGCTGTTTTTT,CASSYSMQGNTGELFF
-,TRBJ2-1,TRBV5-6,-,TGTGCCAGCAGCTTGGGTTTCCCCAATGAGCAGTTCTTC,CASSLGFPNEQFF